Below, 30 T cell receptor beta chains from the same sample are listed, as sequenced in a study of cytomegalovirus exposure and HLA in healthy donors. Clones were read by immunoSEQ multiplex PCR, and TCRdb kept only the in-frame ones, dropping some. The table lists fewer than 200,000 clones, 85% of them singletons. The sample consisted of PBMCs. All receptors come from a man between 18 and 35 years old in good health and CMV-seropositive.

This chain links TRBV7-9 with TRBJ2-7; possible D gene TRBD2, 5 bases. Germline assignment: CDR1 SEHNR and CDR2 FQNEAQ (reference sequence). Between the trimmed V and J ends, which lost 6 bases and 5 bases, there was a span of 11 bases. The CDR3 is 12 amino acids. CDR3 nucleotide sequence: TGTGCCAGCAGTCACGGGGTCCACGAGCAGTACTTC. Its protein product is CASSHGVHEQYF.

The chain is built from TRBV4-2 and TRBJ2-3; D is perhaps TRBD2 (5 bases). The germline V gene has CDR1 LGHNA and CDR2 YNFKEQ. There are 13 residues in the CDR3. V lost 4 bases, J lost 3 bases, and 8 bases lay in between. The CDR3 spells CASSPRGTDTQYF. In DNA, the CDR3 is TGTGCCAGCAGCCCTCGAGGGACAGATACGCAGTATTTT.

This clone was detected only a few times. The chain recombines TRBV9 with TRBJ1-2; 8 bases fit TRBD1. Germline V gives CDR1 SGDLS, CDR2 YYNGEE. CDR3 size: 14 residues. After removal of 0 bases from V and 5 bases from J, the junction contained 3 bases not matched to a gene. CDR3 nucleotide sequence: TGTGCCAGCAGCGTAGAGGGGACAGGTTATGGCTACACCTTC. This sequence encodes CASSVEGTGYGYTF.

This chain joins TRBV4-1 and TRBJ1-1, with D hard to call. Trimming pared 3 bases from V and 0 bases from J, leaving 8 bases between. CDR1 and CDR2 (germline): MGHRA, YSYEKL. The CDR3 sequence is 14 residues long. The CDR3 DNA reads TGCGCCAGCAGCCAGCCCACAGTGAACACTGAAGCTTTCTTT. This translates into CASSQPTVNTEAFF.

The CDR3 nucleotides are TGTGCCAGTTTCCAGGGACAGGGGAAGAATGGCTACACCTTC. As protein: CASFQGQGKNGYTF. The chain joins TRBV28 to TRBJ1-2, with TRBD1 identical over 10 bases. Looked up from germline, CDR1 is MDHEN and CDR2 is SYDVKM. This CDR3 contains 14 residues. The ends lost 9 bases at V and 6 bases at J; junction bases unmatched: 10.

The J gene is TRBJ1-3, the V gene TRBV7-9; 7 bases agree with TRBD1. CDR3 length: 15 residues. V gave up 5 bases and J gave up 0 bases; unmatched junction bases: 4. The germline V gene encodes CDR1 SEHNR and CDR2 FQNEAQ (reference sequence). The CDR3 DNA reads TGTGCCAGCAGCGGGGACAGCTTCTCTGGAAACACCATATATTTT. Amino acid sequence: CASSGDSFSGNTIYF.

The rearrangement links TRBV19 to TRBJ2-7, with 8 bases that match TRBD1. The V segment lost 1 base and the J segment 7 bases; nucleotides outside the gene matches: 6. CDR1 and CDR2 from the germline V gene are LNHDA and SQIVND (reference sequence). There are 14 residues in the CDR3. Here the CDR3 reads CASSIGGQGEEQYF. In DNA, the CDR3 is TGTGCCAGTAGTATAGGAGGACAGGGAGAGGAGCAGTACTTC.

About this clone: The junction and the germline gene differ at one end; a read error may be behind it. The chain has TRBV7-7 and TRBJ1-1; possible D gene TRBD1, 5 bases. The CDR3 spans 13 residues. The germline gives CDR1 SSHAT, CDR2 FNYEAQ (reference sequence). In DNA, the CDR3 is TGTGCTAGCAGCTTAGACAGATACACTGAAGCTTTCTTT. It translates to CASSLDRYTEAFF. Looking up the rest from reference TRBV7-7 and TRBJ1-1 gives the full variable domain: GAGVSQSPRYKVTKRGQDVTLRCDPISSHATLYWYQQALGQGPEFLTYFNYEAQPDKSGLPSDRFSAERPEGSISTLTIQRTEQRDSAMYRCASSLDRYTEAFFGQGTRLTVV.

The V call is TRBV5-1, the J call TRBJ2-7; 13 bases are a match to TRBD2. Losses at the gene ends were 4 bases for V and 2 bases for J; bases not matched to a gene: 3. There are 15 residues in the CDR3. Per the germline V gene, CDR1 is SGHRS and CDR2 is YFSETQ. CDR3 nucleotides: TGCGCCAGCAGCAAACTAGCGGGAGGGCCCTACGAGCAGTACTTC. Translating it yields CASSKLAGGPYEQYF.

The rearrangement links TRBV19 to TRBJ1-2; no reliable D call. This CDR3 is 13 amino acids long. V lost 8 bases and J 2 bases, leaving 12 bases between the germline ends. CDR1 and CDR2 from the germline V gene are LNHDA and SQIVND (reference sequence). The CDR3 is CASSRGYNYGYTF. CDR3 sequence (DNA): TGTGCCAGTTCCAGAGGGTACAACTATGGCTACACCTTC.

The CDR3 DNA reads TGCGCCAGCACCCCGACGGACAGAAGTTATGGCTACACCTTC. Encoded protein: CASTPTDRSYGYTF. The chain has TRBV4-1 and TRBJ1-2; possible D gene TRBD1, 6 bases. The CDR3 sequence is 14 residues long. V gave up 7 bases and J gave up 5 bases, with 17 bases separating them. Germline CDR1 is MGHRA and CDR2 is YSYEKL.

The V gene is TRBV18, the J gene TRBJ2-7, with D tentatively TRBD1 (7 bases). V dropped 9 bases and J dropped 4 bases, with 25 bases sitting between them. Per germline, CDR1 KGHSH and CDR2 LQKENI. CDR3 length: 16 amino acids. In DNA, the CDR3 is TGTGCCAGTGCACCATCGGAGGGGGCGCTAAGATACGAGCAGTACTTC. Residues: CASAPSEGALRYEQYF.

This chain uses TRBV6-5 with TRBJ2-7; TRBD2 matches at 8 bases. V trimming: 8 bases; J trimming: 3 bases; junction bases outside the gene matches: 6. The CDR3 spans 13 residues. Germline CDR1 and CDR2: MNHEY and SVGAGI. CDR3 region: CASALAGLYEQYF. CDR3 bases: TGTGCCAGCGCCCTAGCGGGCCTCTACGAGCAGTACTTC.

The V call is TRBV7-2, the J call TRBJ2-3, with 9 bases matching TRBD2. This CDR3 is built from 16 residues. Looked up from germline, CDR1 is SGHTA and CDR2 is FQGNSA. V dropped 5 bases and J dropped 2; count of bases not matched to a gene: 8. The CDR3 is CASSGKRGVNTDTQYF. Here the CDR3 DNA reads TGTGCCAGCAGCGGGAAGCGGGGGGTCAACACAGATACGCAGTATTTT. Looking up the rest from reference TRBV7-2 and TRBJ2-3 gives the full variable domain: GAGVSQSPSNKVTEKGKDVELRCDPISGHTALYWYRQSLGQGLEFLIYFQGNSAPDKSGLPSDRFSAERTGGSVSTLTIQRTQQEDSAVYLCASSGKRGVNTDTQYFGPGTRLTVL.

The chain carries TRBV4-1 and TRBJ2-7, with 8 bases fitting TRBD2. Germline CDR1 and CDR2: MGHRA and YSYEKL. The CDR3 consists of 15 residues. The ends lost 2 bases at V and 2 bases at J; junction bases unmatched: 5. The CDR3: CASSQPSGSPYEQYF. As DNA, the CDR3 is TGCGCCAGCAGCCAACCCAGCGGGAGCCCCTACGAGCAGTACTTC.

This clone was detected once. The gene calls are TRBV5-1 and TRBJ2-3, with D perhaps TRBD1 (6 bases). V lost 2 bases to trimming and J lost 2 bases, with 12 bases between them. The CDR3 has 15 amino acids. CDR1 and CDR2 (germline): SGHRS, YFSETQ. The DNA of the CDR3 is TGCGCCAGCAGCTTCCAGGGGACCTCCACAGATACGCAGTATTTT. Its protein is CASSFQGTSTDTQYF.

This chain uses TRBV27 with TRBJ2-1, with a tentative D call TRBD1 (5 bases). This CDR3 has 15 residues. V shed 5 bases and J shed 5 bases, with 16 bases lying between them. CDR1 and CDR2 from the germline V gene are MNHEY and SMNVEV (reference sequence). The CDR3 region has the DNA TGTGCCAGCAGTCCCCTAGTGGACAAGGACAATGAGCAGTTCTTC. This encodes CASSPLVDKDNEQFF.

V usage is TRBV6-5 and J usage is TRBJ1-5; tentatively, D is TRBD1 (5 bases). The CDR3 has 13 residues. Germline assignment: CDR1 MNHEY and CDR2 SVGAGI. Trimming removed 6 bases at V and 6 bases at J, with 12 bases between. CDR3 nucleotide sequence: TGTGCCAGCAGCCCTCAGGGCCTTCAGCCCCAGCATTTT. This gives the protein CASSPQGLQPQHF.

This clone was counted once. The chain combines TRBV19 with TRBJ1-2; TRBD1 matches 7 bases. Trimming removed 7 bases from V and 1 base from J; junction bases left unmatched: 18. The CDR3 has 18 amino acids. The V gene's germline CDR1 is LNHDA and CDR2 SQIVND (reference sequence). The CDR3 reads CASTKRPGQSGGNYGYTF. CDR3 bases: TGTGCCAGTACCAAACGTCCGGGACAGAGTGGAGGTAACTATGGCTACACCTTC.

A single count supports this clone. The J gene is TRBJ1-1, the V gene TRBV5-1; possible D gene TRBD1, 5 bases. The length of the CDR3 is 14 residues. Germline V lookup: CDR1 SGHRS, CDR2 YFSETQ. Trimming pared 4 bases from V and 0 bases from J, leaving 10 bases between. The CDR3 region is CASSPQVMNTEAFF. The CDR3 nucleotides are TGCGCCAGCAGCCCACAGGTGATGAACACTGAAGCTTTCTTT.

The CDR3 protein is CASSYRSRDYNEQFF. The CDR3 DNA sequence: TGCGCCAGCAGCTACAGGAGTAGGGACTACAATGAGCAGTTCTTC. This sequence joins TRBV5-1 and TRBJ2-1, with a weak D call TRBD1 (5 bases). V dropped 3 bases and J dropped 3 bases, with 13 bases sitting between them. The CDR3 sequence is 15 residues long. CDR1 and CDR2 from the germline V gene are SGHRS and YFSETQ.

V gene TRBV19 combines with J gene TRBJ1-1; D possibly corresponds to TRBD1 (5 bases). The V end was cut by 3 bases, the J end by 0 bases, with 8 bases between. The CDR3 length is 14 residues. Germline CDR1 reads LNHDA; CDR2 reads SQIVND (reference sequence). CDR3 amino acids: CASSMQGLNTEAFF. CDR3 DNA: TGTGCCAGTAGTATGCAGGGCCTGAACACTGAAGCTTTCTTT.

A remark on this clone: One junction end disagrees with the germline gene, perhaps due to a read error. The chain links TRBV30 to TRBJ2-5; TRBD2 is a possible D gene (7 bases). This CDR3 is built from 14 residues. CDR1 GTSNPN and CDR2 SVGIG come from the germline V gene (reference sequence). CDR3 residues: CAWSRAGGQEIQYF. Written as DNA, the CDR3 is TGTGCCTGGTCGCGGGCCGGGGGGCAAGAGATCCAGTACTTC.

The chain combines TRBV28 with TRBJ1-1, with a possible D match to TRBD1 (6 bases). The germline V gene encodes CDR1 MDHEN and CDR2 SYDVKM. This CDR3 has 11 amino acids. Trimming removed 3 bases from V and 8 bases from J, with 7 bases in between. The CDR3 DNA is TGTGCCAGCAGTTTTGGACAGGAAGCTTTCTTT. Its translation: CASSFGQEAFF.

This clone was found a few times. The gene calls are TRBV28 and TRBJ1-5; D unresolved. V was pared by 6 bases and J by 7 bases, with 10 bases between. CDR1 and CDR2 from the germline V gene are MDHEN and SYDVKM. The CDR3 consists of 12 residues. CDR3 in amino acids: CASRAGVQPQHF. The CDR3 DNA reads TGTGCCAGCAGGGCAGGCGTACAGCCCCAGCATTTT.

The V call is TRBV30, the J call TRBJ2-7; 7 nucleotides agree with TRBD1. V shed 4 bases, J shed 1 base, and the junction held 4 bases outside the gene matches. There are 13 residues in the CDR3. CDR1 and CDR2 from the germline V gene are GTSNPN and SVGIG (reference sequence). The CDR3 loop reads CAWTRTGSYEQYF. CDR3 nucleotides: TGTGCCTGGACGCGGACAGGTTCCTACGAGCAGTACTTC.

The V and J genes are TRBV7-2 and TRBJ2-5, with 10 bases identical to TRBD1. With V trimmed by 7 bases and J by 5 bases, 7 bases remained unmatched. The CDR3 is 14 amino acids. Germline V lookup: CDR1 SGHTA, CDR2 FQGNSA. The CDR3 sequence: CASIRDRGGETQYF. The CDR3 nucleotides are TGTGCCAGCATCCGGGACAGGGGTGGGGAGACCCAGTACTTC.

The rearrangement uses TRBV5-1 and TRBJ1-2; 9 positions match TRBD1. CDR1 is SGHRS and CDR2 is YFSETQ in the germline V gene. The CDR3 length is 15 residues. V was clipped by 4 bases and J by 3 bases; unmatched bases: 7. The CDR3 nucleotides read TGCGCCAGCAGCAGGACAGGGGCGGGTGACTATGGCTACACCTTC. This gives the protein CASSRTGAGDYGYTF. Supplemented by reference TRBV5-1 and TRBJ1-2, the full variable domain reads KAGVTQTPRYLIKTRGQQVTLSCSPISGHRSVSWYQQTPGQGLQFLFEYFSETQRNKGNFPGRFSGRQFSNSRSEMNVSTLELGDSALYLCASSRTGAGDYGYTFGSGTRLTVV.

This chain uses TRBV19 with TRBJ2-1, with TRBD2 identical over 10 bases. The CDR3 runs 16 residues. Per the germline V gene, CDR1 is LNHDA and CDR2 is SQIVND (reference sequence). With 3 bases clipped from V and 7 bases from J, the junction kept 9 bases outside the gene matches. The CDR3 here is CASSMGTAGGMNEQFF. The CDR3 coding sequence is TGTGCCAGTAGTATGGGGACAGCGGGAGGGATGAATGAGCAGTTCTTC.

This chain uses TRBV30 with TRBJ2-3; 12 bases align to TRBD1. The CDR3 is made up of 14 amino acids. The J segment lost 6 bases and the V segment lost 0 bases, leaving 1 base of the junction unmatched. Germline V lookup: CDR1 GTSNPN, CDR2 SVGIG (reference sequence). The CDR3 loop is CAWSVGTGGDTQYF. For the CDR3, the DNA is TGTGCCTGGAGTGTTGGGACAGGGGGCGATACGCAGTATTTT.